These 14 T cell receptor beta chains share one sample of origin, sequenced in a study of long-term antiretroviral therapy in people with HIV. Version v3.0 of the immunoSEQ assay ran at survey level. Sequencing used immunoSEQ multiplex PCR; TCRdb keeps in-frame clones, though not all of them. This sample has some 38,000 clones, with 65% to 90% found just once. This specimen was unsorted PBMCs, taken 1.5 years after starting antiretroviral therapy. These receptors were obtained from a man aged 18 to 29 with HIV.

The chain carries TRBV18 and TRBJ2-1, with 7 bases fitting TRBD1. CDR1 is KGHSH and CDR2 is LQKENI in the germline V gene. The CDR3 runs to 13 residues. V was pared by 3 bases and J by 6 bases, with 2 bases of the junction left unmatched. CDR3 residues: CASSPGQSNEQFF. The CDR3 bases are TGTGCCAGCTCACCGGGACAGAGCAATGAGCAGTTCTTC. Full variable domain (rest looked up from reference TRBV18 and TRBJ2-1): NAGVMQNPRHLVRRRGQEARLRCSPMKGHSHVYWYRQLPEEGLKFMVYLQKENIIDESGMPKERFSAEFPKEGPSILRIQQVVRGDSAAYFCASSPGQSNEQFFGPGTRLTVL.

The chain carries TRBV28 and TRBJ2-1; the D gene is possibly TRBD2 (6 bases). This CDR3 has 13 amino acids. V was pared by 5 bases and J by 6 bases, with 11 bases between. Germline CDR1 and CDR2: MDHEN and SYDVKM. Here the CDR3 DNA reads TGTGCCAGCAGTCTGCGACTAGTCAATGAGCAGTTCTTC. Its protein is CASSLRLVNEQFF.

This clone has more than one count but fewer than ten. This chain connects TRBV2 to TRBJ2-7; D ambiguous. The CDR3 length is 15 residues. CDR1 SNHLY and CDR2 FYNNEI come from the germline V gene. V lost 7 bases and J lost 2, with 18 bases in between. CDR3 protein: CASTPQPHSAYEQYF. The DNA of the CDR3 is TGTGCCAGCACTCCCCAGCCCCATAGTGCCTACGAGCAGTACTTC.

This rearrangement joins TRBV18 to TRBJ1-1; D not resolved. In germline, CDR1 is KGHSH, CDR2 LQKENI. The V end lost 2 bases, the J end lost 0 bases, and 4 bases lay between the germline ends. The CDR3 runs 13 residues. CDR3 loop: CASSPEVNTEAFF. The CDR3 coding sequence is TGTGCCAGCTCACCAGAAGTGAACACTGAAGCTTTCTTT. The full variable domain, rest sourced from reference TRBV18 and TRBJ1-1, is NAGVMQNPRHLVRRRGQEARLRCSPMKGHSHVYWYRQLPEEGLKFMVYLQKENIIDESGMPKERFSAEFPKEGPSILRIQQVVRGDSAAYFCASSPEVNTEAFFGQGTRLTVV.

This rearrangement joins TRBV5-5 to TRBJ1-4, with unresolved D. Germline CDR1 SGHKS, CDR2 YYEKEE (reference sequence). V lost 2 bases and J 8 bases, leaving 10 bases between the germline ends. The length of the CDR3 is 13 residues. The CDR3 coding sequence is TGTGCCAGCAGCTTCGAGGCAACGGAAAAACTGTTTTTT. Translation gives CASSFEATEKLFF.

The rearrangement uses TRBV6-1 and TRBJ2-5; D gene unclear. CDR1 is MNHNS, CDR2 SASEGT, per germline. Trimming left V 1 base short and J 4 bases short, with 10 bases between. This CDR3 comprises 14 residues. The CDR3 region is CASSEVVSPETQYF. CDR3 bases: TGTGCCAGCAGTGAAGTTGTGTCCCCAGAGACCCAGTACTTC.

This sequence joins TRBV6-5 and TRBJ2-2; D is undetermined. This CDR3 region has 13 residues. Germline lookup yields CDR1 MNHEY and CDR2 SVGAGI. Trimming removed 4 bases from V and 5 bases from J, with 8 bases in between. The chain's CDR3 is CASSWDETGELFF. The DNA for the CDR3 is TGTGCCAGCAGTTGGGATGAGACCGGGGAGCTGTTTTTT.

This chain connects TRBV7-8 to TRBJ1-1; no firm D call. The V end was cut by 1 base, the J end by 1 base, with 7 bases between. CDR3 length: 14 amino acids. Germline V gives CDR1 SGHVS, CDR2 FQNEAQ. The CDR3 nucleotides read TGTGCCAGCAGCTTAGACCGCGCGAACACTGAAGCTTTCTTT. This translates into CASSLDRANTEAFF.

The gene calls are TRBV6-5 and TRBJ1-2; 11 bases agree with TRBD1. This CDR3 is 15 amino acids long. The germline V gene has CDR1 MNHEY and CDR2 SVGAGI. Losses at the gene ends were 5 bases for V and 5 bases for J; bases not matched to a gene: 7. CDR3 coding DNA: TGTGCCAGCAGTCCTGGACAGGGGGCCCGGTATGGCTACACCTTC. Encoded protein: CASSPGQGARYGYTF.

This chain uses TRBV2 with TRBJ2-1; 10 bases line up with TRBD2. Germline CDR1 and CDR2: SNHLY and FYNNEI. The CDR3 extends over 13 amino acids. The ends lost 8 bases at V and 3 bases at J; junction bases unmatched: 1. The CDR3 sequence: CASEREGYNEQFF. DNA for the CDR3: TGTGCCAGCGAGCGGGAGGGCTACAATGAGCAGTTCTTC.

The chain has TRBV6-6 and TRBJ2-7, with 8 bases lining up with TRBD2. The V gene's germline CDR1 is MNHNY and CDR2 SVGAGI (reference sequence). With 3 bases clipped from V and 3 bases from J, the junction kept 4 bases outside the gene matches. CDR3 length: 14 amino acids. The CDR3 sequence is CASSYTGTSYEQYF. CDR3 coding DNA: TGTGCCAGCAGTTATACCGGGACTAGCTACGAGCAGTACTTC.

The chain uses TRBV7-8 and TRBJ2-1; D not certain. V lost 5 bases and J lost 3, with 14 bases in between. Germline V gives CDR1 SGHVS, CDR2 FQNEAQ. The CDR3 consists of 15 residues. The CDR3 protein is CASSPRQASYNEQFF. In nucleotides, the CDR3 is TGTGCCAGCAGCCCTCGGCAGGCCAGCTACAATGAGCAGTTCTTC. Filled out from reference TRBV7-8 and TRBJ2-1, the complete variable domain reads GAGVSQSPRYKVAKRGQDVALRCDPISGHVSLFWYQQALGQGPEFLTYFQNEAQLDKSGLPSDRFFAERPEGSVSTLKIQRTQQEDSAVYLCASSPRQASYNEQFFGPGTRLTVL.

This chain connects TRBV7-2 to TRBJ1-2; 7 bases map to TRBD1. The CDR3 length is 14 residues. CDR1 and CDR2 from the germline V gene are SGHTA and FQGNSA. The V segment lost 5 bases and the J segment 8 bases; nucleotides outside the gene matches: 11. CDR3 loop: CASSRDRRTGGYTF. In DNA form, the CDR3 reads TGTGCCAGCAGCCGGGACAGACGCACGGGGGGCTACACCTTC.

The chain has TRBV6-6 and TRBJ2-7; no reliable D call. Germline V CDR1 and CDR2: MNHNY, SVGAGI (reference sequence). This CDR3 is built from 14 residues. The V end lost 5 bases, the J end lost 2 bases, and 13 bases lay between the germline ends. The CDR3 here is CASSRYRYTYEQYF. The CDR3 DNA is TGTGCCAGCAGTCGTTACCGCTATACCTACGAGCAGTACTTC.